The present TCR beta chain was sequenced within a study of blood T cell repertoires in COVID-19. As handled by the study authors: Scientists estimated how many nucleated cells there were by amplifying reference gene primers. Repertoires were generated with immunoSEQ multiplex PCR, while TCRdb's copy carries only in-frame clones and drops some. V, J and clone size reflect that table, while D and trimming were determined from the DNA. The sample carries about 77,000 clones, more than 80% recorded once. Germline trimming cut 4 bases from V and 0 bases from J; bases unmatched to any gene: 5. CDR3 length: 16 amino acids. The germline gives CDR1 SGHRS, CDR2 YFSETQ.

The receptor was derived from a woman between 65 and 79 years old with acute or convalescent COVID-19. V is TRBV5-1 and J is TRBJ2-2, with TRBD1 matching 8 bases. Specimen: peripheral blood. Written as DNA, the CDR3 is TGCGCCAGCAGCGCCTGGACAGGGTCGAACACCGGGGAGCTGTTTTTT. It encodes CASSAWTGSNTGELFF.